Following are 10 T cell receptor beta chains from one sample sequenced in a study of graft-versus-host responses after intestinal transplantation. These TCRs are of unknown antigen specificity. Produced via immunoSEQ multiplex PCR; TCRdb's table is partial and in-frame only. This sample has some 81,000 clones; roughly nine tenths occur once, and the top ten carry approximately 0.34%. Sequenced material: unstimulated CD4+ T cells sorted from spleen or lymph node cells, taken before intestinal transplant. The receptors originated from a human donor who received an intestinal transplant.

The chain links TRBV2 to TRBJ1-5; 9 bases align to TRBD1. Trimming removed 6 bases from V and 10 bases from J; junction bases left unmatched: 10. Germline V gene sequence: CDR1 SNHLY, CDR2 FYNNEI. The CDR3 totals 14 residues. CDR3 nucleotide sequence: TGTGCCAGCAGGGCCGGGACAGGGAGAGGACCCCAGCATTTT. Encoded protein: CASRAGTGRGPQHF.

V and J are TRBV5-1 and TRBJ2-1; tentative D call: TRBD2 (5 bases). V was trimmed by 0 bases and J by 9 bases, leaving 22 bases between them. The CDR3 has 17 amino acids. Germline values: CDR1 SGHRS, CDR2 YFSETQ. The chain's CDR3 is CASSLEIRSPLGGEQFF. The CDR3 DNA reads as TGCGCCAGCAGCTTGGAAATAAGGTCCCCCCTTGGAGGTGAGCAGTTCTTC.

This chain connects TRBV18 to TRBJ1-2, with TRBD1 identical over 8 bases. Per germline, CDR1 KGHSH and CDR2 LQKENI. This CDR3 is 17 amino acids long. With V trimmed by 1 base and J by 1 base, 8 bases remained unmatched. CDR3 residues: CASSPQRDRIHNYGYTF. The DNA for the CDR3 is TGTGCCAGCTCACCACAACGGGACAGGATCCATAACTATGGCTACACCTTC. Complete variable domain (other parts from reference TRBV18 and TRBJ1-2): NAGVMQNPRHLVRRRGQEARLRCSPMKGHSHVYWYRQLPEEGLKFMVYLQKENIIDESGMPKERFSAEFPKEGPSILRIQQVVRGDSAAYFCASSPQRDRIHNYGYTFGSGTRLTVV.

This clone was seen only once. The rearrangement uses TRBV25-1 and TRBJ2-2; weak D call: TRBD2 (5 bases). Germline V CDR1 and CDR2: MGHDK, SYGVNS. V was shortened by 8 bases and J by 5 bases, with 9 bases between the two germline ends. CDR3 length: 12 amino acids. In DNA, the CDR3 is TGTGCCAGCGGGAGAATGACCGGGGAGCTGTTTTTT. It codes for CASGRMTGELFF.

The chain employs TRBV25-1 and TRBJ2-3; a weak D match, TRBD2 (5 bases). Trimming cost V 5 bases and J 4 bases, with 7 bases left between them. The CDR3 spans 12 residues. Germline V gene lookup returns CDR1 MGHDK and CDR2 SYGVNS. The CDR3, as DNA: TGTGCCAGCAGTCGAGGGCCAGATACGCAGTATTTT. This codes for CASSRGPDTQYF.

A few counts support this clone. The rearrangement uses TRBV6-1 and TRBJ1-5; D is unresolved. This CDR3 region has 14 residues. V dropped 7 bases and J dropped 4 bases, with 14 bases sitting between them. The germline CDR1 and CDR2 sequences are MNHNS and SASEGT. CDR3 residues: CASTSERANQPQHF. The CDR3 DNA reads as TGTGCCAGCACCTCCGAGAGGGCAAATCAGCCCCAGCATTTT.

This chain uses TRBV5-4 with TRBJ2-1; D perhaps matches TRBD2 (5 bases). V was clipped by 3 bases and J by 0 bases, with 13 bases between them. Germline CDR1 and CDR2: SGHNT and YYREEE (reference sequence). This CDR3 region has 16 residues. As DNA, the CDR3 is TGTGCCAGCAGCTCCGCGGGTCTTGGCTCCTACAATGAGCAGTTCTTC. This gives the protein CASSSAGLGSYNEQFF.

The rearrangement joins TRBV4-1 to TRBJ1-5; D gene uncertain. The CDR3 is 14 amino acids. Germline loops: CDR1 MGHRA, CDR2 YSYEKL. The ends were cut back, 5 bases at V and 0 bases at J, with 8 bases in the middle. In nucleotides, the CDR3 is TGCGCCAGCAGCGGGCAGTATAGCAATCAGCCCCAGCATTTT. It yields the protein CASSGQYSNQPQHF.

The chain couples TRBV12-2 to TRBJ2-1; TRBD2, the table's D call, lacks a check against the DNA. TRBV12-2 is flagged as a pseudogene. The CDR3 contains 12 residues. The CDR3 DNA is TGTGCAAGTCGCTTACGGCGGAATGAGCAGTTCTTC. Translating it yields CASRLRRNEQFF.

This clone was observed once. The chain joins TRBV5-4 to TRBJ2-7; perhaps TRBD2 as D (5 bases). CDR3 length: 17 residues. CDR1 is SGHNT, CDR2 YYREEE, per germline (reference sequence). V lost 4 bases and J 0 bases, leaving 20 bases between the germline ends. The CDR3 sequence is CASSPGGPSSSSYEQYF. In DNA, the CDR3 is TGTGCCAGCAGCCCCGGAGGACCGTCATCTAGCTCCTACGAGCAGTACTTC.